Presented here are 5 T cell receptor beta chains from one specimen sequenced in a study of T cells after posttransplantation cyclophosphamide. Cyclophosphamide on days +3 and +4 followed busulfan-fludarabine conditioning and a marrow graft. Only in-frame clones appear in the TCRdb table, and some are missing; sequencing was by immunoSEQ multiplex PCR. This sample comprises more than 4,500 clones, none seen once only. The starting material was PBMCs, obtained around 50 weeks after allogeneic stem cell transplant with posttransplant cyclophosphamide. These receptors all stem from a male patient aged 60-69 years who received an allogeneic stem cell transplant from a related donor, was CMV-positive, and had acute GVHD only. The graft donor may be the source of some T cells.

This clone was observed at least ten times. The chain uses TRBV28 and TRBJ2-7; a weak D match, TRBD1 (6 bases). V lost 4 bases to trimming and J lost 5 bases, with 21 bases between them. CDR1 MDHEN and CDR2 SYDVKM come from the germline V gene. CDR3 length equals 16 residues. The CDR3 sequence: CASSSPTGRSWHEQYF. The CDR3 nucleotides are TGTGCCAGCAGTTCCCCCACAGGGAGAAGTTGGCACGAGCAGTACTTC. The complete variable domain, with remaining parts taken from reference TRBV28 and TRBJ2-7, reads DVKVTQSSRYLVKRTGEKVFLECVQDMDHENMFWYRQDPGLGLRLIYFSYDVKMKEKGDIPEGYSVSREKKERFSLILESASTNQTSMYLCASSSPTGRSWHEQYFGPGTRLTVT.

There are many counts of this clone. CDR3 bases: TGTGCCAGCAGCTTAGGAACGCGGGGGCTAGACATTCAGTACTTC. This encodes CASSLGTRGLDIQYF. V is TRBV7-2 and J is TRBJ2-4; weak D call: TRBD2 (7 bases). Germline values: CDR1 SGHTA, CDR2 FQGNSA. The CDR3 has 15 residues. Trimming removed 1 base at V and 8 bases at J, with 15 bases between. The full variable domain, completed using reference TRBV7-2 and TRBJ2-4, is GAGVSQSPSNKVTEKGKDVELRCDPISGHTALYWYRQSLGQGLEFLIYFQGNSAPDKSGLPSDRFSAERTGGSVSTLTIQRTQQEDSAVYLCASSLGTRGLDIQYFGAGTRLSVL.

In this sample, this clone turned up many times. V is TRBV5-1 and J is TRBJ1-3; D uncertain. This CDR3 comprises 15 residues. Looked up from germline, CDR1 is SGHRS and CDR2 is YFSETQ. Trimming pared 0 bases from V and 4 bases from J, leaving 11 bases between. This CDR3 is CASSLAGSRGNTIYF. The CDR3 coding sequence is TGCGCCAGCAGCTTGGCCGGTTCAAGAGGAAACACCATATATTTT.

Within the sample, this clone is medium-sized. The chain employs TRBV5-5 and TRBJ2-1, with 7 bases fitting TRBD2. Germline lookup yields CDR1 SGHKS and CDR2 YYEKEE (reference sequence). The CDR3 is made up of 15 amino acids. The junction had 5 bases not matched to a gene; V was cut back by 3 bases and J by 2 bases. The DNA of the CDR3 is TGTGCCAGCAGCTACCTAGCGGAGCCCTACAATGAGCAGTTCTTC. The encoded protein is CASSYLAEPYNEQFF.

This clone was detected many times. V and J are TRBV7-8 and TRBJ1-2; TRBD1 might be the D (5 bases). The CDR3 totals 16 residues. Trimming stripped 0 bases from V and 3 bases from J, with 14 bases between. CDR1 and CDR2 (germline): SGHVS, FQNEAQ. CDR3 protein: CASSLASGRLDYGYTF. CDR3 sequence (DNA): TGTGCCAGCAGCTTAGCGTCAGGGAGGCTGGACTATGGCTACACCTTC.